Sequencing of this T cell receptor (beta chain) was carried out in a study of T-cell reconstitution after alpha-beta-depleted transplantation in children. CDR1 is LGHNA, CDR2 YSLEER, per germline. Trimming took off 1 base at V and 4 bases at J, with 10 bases between the two ends. The CDR3 has 14 residues. This clonotype was observed a handful of times. The library targeted TCRbeta and was prepared with unique molecular identifiers. Using its own MiXCR run on the PCR reads, TCRdb lists one record per CDR3 protein. The table shows hundreds of thousands of distinct CDR3 sequences, with roughly 15% occurring only once.

This material consisted of PBMCs, taken from the stem cell graft. The gene calls are TRBV4-3 and TRBJ2-5; D is undetermined. The receptor was derived from a human donor who donated a stem cell graft to a child with Fanconi anemia. CDR3 nucleotide sequence: TGCGCCAGCAGCCAAGCGGCCCGCCGAGAGACCCAGTACTTC. It yields the protein CASSQAARRETQYF.